This T cell receptor (beta chain) was found in a study of tumor-infiltrating lymphocytes in primary liver carcinoma. On the study more broadly: Participating patients were men and women between 30 and 69 years old. Read depth, roughly 3.65 to 8 million productive TCRbeta reads, did not differ significantly between tissues. Study-level points and caveats: A significantly higher top-250-clone fraction was recorded for tumors than for blood (p = 0.039).

Production of TCR beta cDNA used around 0.45 ug total RNA together with a constant-region primer. Libraries for TCR beta were built through three nested multiplex PCR rounds, which together made up a slightly modified ARM-PCR procedure. Running roughly 10 cycles apiece, the first two PCR rounds relied on TRBV1-TRBV30 forward primers together with a C-beta reverse primer. MiXCR, applied by TCRdb to the multiplex PCR reads, yields one record per CDR3 protein. The sample shows about 320,000 distinct CDR3 sequences, approximately 60% of them seen only once. In regard to this clonotype: As yet, its antigen is unknown. This could be a read error, since a much larger clone is one nucleotide away.

Researchers drew blood RNA from unsorted whole blood and extracted germline DNA as well. The patients carried chronic HBV infection and had received no treatment. V was shortened by 5 bases and J by 3 bases, with 14 bases between the two germline ends. Germline assignment: CDR1 MDHEN and CDR2 SYDVKM. The CDR3 is 15 amino acids. The clonotype was recovered from a man aged 40-50 years with primary liver carcinoma and hepatitis B virus infection. The material sequenced was peripheral blood. The V gene is TRBV28, the J gene TRBJ2-4; TRBD1 is a possible D gene (7 bases). CDR3 nucleotides: TGTGCCAGCAGTGAATGCCAGGGGGGCAAAAACATTCAGTACTTC. This gives the protein CASSECQGGKNIQYF. The entire variable domain, with the rest obtained from reference TRBV28 and TRBJ2-4, is as follows: DVKVTQSSRYLVKRTGEKVFLECVQDMDHENMFWYRQDPGLGLRLIYFSYDVKMKEKGDIPEGYSVSREKKERFSLILESASTNQTSMYLCASSECQGGKNIQYFGAGTRLSVL.